Listed below are T cell receptor beta chains from one sample, sequenced in a study of human thymus T cells. TCRdb's table, derived via immunoSEQ multiplex PCR, lists solely in-frame clones and lacks some. The repertoire includes tens of thousands of clones, just over 95% of them detected once, and roughly 0.03% sits in the top ten. The sequencing input was thymus tissue. These receptors all come from a boy younger than two with a congenital heart defect but otherwise immunologically healthy. Both conserved end residues are part of each CDR3. Each record gives: J gene, V gene, clone size, D gene, CDR3 protein, CDR3 DNA. D genes are given only for firm matches. Rows give clone size only sometimes, using once, few, many, or a class for an expanded clone.

j_call: TRBJ2-5
v_call: TRBV5-1
clone_size: -
d_call: -
cdr3_aa: CASSLYSRQNETQYF
cdr3_nt: TGCGCCAGCAGCTTGTACTCGCGGCAAAACGAGACCCAGTACTTC

j_call: TRBJ2-7
v_call: TRBV28
clone_size: once
d_call: -
cdr3_aa: CASSLEGAASENYEQYF
cdr3_nt: TGTGCCAGCAGTTTAGAAGGGGCGGCTAGCGAGAACTACGAGCAGTACTTC

j_call: TRBJ1-1
v_call: TRBV27
clone_size: once
d_call: -
cdr3_aa: CASSLKVIEIQGMNTEAFF
cdr3_nt: TGTGCCAGCAGTTTAAAAGTGATCGAAATTCAGGGGATGAACACTGAAGCTTTCTTT

j_call: TRBJ2-2
v_call: TRBV30
clone_size: -
d_call: TRBD2
cdr3_aa: CAWRGEGEGYTGELFF
cdr3_nt: TGTGCCTGGAGAGGGGAGGGCGAAGGATACACCGGGGAGCTGTTTTTT

j_call: TRBJ1-2
v_call: TRBV27
clone_size: -
d_call: -
cdr3_aa: CASSPLLGPNYGYTF
cdr3_nt: TGTGCCAGCAGTCCCCTATTGGGCCCTAACTATGGCTACACCTTC

j_call: TRBJ2-1
v_call: TRBV2
clone_size: -
d_call: TRBD1
cdr3_aa: CASRSSGQSYNEQFF
cdr3_nt: TGTGCCAGCCGATCGTCGGGACAGTCATACAATGAGCAGTTCTTC

j_call: TRBJ2-4
v_call: TRBV27
clone_size: once
d_call: -
cdr3_aa: CASSLDTGAKNIQYF
cdr3_nt: TGTGCCAGCAGTTTAGATACGGGGGCCAAAAACATTCAGTACTTC

j_call: TRBJ1-2
v_call: TRBV5-6
clone_size: -
d_call: -
cdr3_aa: CASSLPGTASYGYTF
cdr3_nt: TGTGCCAGCAGCTTGCCGGGGACGGCGAGCTATGGCTACACCTTC

j_call: TRBJ1-5
v_call: TRBV19
clone_size: once
d_call: -
cdr3_aa: CASSGGFSNQPQHF
cdr3_nt: TGTGCCAGTAGTGGGGGGTTTAGCAATCAGCCCCAGCATTTT

j_call: TRBJ1-2
v_call: TRBV27
clone_size: -
d_call: TRBD1
cdr3_aa: CASSLGGKGAGYTF
cdr3_nt: TGTGCCAGCAGTTTGGGAGGAAAGGGGGCTGGCTACACCTTC

j_call: TRBJ2-7
v_call: TRBV13
clone_size: -
d_call: -
cdr3_aa: CASSFREGPYEQYF
cdr3_nt: TGTGCCAGCAGCTTCAGGGAAGGTCCCTACGAGCAGTACTTC

j_call: TRBJ2-3
v_call: TRBV7-7
clone_size: -
d_call: -
cdr3_aa: CASSSAPSESRDTQYF
cdr3_nt: TGTGCTAGCAGCTCAGCACCGTCAGAGTCGAGAGATACGCAGTATTTT

j_call: TRBJ1-2
v_call: TRBV5-1
clone_size: -
d_call: -
cdr3_aa: CASSPPVKANYGYTF
cdr3_nt: TGCGCCAGCAGCCCTCCGGTTAAGGCTAACTATGGCTACACCTTC

j_call: TRBJ2-5
v_call: TRBV7-3
clone_size: -
d_call: -
cdr3_aa: CASSLTSPASVAALETQYF
cdr3_nt: TGTGCCAGCAGCTTAACGAGTCCGGCCTCGGTAGCGGCGTTGGAGACCCAGTACTTC

j_call: TRBJ2-7
v_call: TRBV4-3
clone_size: -
d_call: -
cdr3_aa: CASSQVPLSYEQYF
cdr3_nt: TGCGCCAGCAGCCAAGTTCCCCTCTCCTACGAGCAGTACTTC

j_call: TRBJ1-6
v_call: TRBV5-6
clone_size: -
d_call: -
cdr3_aa: CASSLGEGESSPLHF
cdr3_nt: TGTGCCAGCAGCTTGGGGGAAGGGGAGAGTTCACCCCTCCACTTT

j_call: TRBJ2-5
v_call: TRBV30
clone_size: -
d_call: TRBD2
cdr3_aa: CAWRLGFTGTSVRETQYF
cdr3_nt: TGTGCCTGGAGGTTGGGTTTTACCGGGACTAGCGTTCGAGAGACCCAGTACTTC

j_call: TRBJ2-1
v_call: TRBV28
clone_size: -
d_call: -
cdr3_aa: CASIEFIADSYNEQFF
cdr3_nt: TGTGCCAGCATCGAGTTTATAGCGGACTCCTACAATGAGCAGTTCTTC

j_call: TRBJ1-1
v_call: TRBV14
clone_size: -
d_call: -
cdr3_aa: CASSHLIRKGENTEAFF
cdr3_nt: TGTGCCAGCAGCCACCTAATCAGGAAGGGTGAGAACACTGAAGCTTTCTTT

j_call: TRBJ1-1
v_call: TRBV5-5
clone_size: -
d_call: -
cdr3_aa: CASSSPNTEAFF
cdr3_nt: TGTGCCAGCAGCTCCCCAAACACTGAAGCTTTCTTT

j_call: TRBJ2-7
v_call: TRBV7-2
clone_size: -
d_call: -
cdr3_aa: CASLPAFPPYEQYF
cdr3_nt: TGTGCCAGCCTGCCGGCCTTCCCCCCCTACGAGCAGTACTTC

j_call: TRBJ1-2
v_call: TRBV11-3
clone_size: -
d_call: -
cdr3_aa: CASSLGMEPGHLNYGYTF
cdr3_nt: TGTGCCAGCAGCTTAGGTATGGAGCCGGGACACTTGAACTATGGCTACACCTTC

j_call: TRBJ1-1
v_call: TRBV5-6
clone_size: -
d_call: TRBD1
cdr3_aa: CASSSYRGLRDYNPFF
cdr3_nt: TGTGCCAGCAGCTCCTACAGGGGGCTGAGGGATTACAACCCTTTCTTT

j_call: TRBJ2-1
v_call: TRBV29-1
clone_size: -
d_call: -
cdr3_aa: CSVEGRRDNEQFF
cdr3_nt: TGCAGCGTTGAGGGGAGACGGGACAATGAGCAGTTCTTC

j_call: TRBJ1-2
v_call: TRBV11-2
clone_size: -
d_call: -
cdr3_aa: CASSLDILLGFYGYTF
cdr3_nt: TGTGCCAGCAGCTTAGATATCCTCCTCGGGTTCTATGGCTACACCTTC

j_call: TRBJ2-3
v_call: TRBV9
clone_size: -
d_call: TRBD1
cdr3_aa: CASSVGSGQGITDTQYF
cdr3_nt: TGTGCCAGCAGCGTAGGGTCGGGACAGGGGATAACAGATACGCAGTATTTT

j_call: TRBJ1-1
v_call: TRBV20-1
clone_size: -
d_call: -
cdr3_aa: CSASGTEAFF
cdr3_nt: TGCAGTGCTTCCGGCACTGAAGCTTTCTTT

j_call: TRBJ1-1
v_call: TRBV11-3
clone_size: -
d_call: -
cdr3_aa: CASRRQWGGKTEAFF
cdr3_nt: TGTGCCAGCAGGCGACAGTGGGGCGGGAAGACTGAAGCTTTCTTT

j_call: TRBJ1-2
v_call: TRBV14
clone_size: -
d_call: -
cdr3_aa: CASRGRNYGYTF
cdr3_nt: TGTGCCAGCCGGGGCAGGAACTATGGCTACACCTTC

j_call: TRBJ2-3
v_call: TRBV15
clone_size: -
d_call: -
cdr3_aa: CATSRDRFGRAKGDTQYF
cdr3_nt: TGTGCCACCAGCAGAGATCGGTTTGGCAGGGCTAAAGGAGATACGCAGTATTTT

j_call: TRBJ1-1
v_call: TRBV6-4
clone_size: -
d_call: -
cdr3_aa: CASSDGAEGGNTEAFF
cdr3_nt: TGTGCCAGCAGTGACGGGGCGGAGGGAGGGAACACTGAAGCTTTCTTT

j_call: TRBJ2-1
v_call: TRBV5-5
clone_size: -
d_call: TRBD2
cdr3_aa: CASTLGTSPIPEQFF
cdr3_nt: TGTGCCAGCACCCTAGGGACTAGTCCGATTCCGGAGCAGTTCTTC

j_call: TRBJ2-5
v_call: TRBV28
clone_size: -
d_call: TRBD2
cdr3_aa: CASRKGTSGGETQYF
cdr3_nt: TGTGCCAGCAGAAAAGGGACTAGCGGGGGAGAGACCCAGTACTTC

j_call: TRBJ2-1
v_call: TRBV7-9
clone_size: -
d_call: TRBD2
cdr3_aa: CASSSDSPGTSGGRGEQFF
cdr3_nt: TGTGCCAGCAGCTCGGACAGTCCCGGGACTAGCGGGGGTAGGGGTGAGCAGTTCTTC

j_call: TRBJ1-1
v_call: TRBV11-3
clone_size: -
d_call: TRBD1
cdr3_aa: CASSLGTTGSGTEAFF
cdr3_nt: TGTGCCAGCAGCTTAGGTACGACAGGGTCAGGCACTGAAGCTTTCTTT

j_call: TRBJ2-7
v_call: TRBV5-6
clone_size: -
d_call: -
cdr3_aa: CASSPSYGDRTSYEQYF
cdr3_nt: TGTGCCAGCAGCCCGAGCTACGGCGACAGGACTTCCTACGAGCAGTACTTC

j_call: TRBJ1-2
v_call: TRBV11-3
clone_size: -
d_call: -
cdr3_aa: CASSLVASPDTNYGYTF
cdr3_nt: TGTGCCAGCAGCTTAGTGGCCAGCCCCGACACTAACTATGGCTACACCTTC

j_call: TRBJ2-1
v_call: TRBV19
clone_size: -
d_call: -
cdr3_aa: CASSPTGVRASYNEQFF
cdr3_nt: TGTGCCAGTAGTCCCACGGGGGTGCGGGCCTCCTACAATGAGCAGTTCTTC

j_call: TRBJ1-4
v_call: TRBV5-4
clone_size: -
d_call: TRBD1
cdr3_aa: CASNNRGSNEKLFF
cdr3_nt: TGTGCCAGCAATAACAGGGGATCTAATGAAAAACTGTTTTTT

j_call: TRBJ2-7
v_call: TRBV14
clone_size: -
d_call: TRBD2
cdr3_aa: CASSQEGLAGDEQYF
cdr3_nt: TGTGCCAGCAGCCAAGAGGGACTAGCGGGAGACGAGCAGTACTTC

j_call: TRBJ2-7
v_call: TRBV18
clone_size: -
d_call: -
cdr3_aa: CASSPKLPTGNYEQYF
cdr3_nt: TGTGCCAGCTCACCTAAACTTCCAACAGGGAACTACGAGCAGTACTTC

j_call: TRBJ2-5
v_call: TRBV27
clone_size: -
d_call: TRBD2
cdr3_aa: CASSFHGLAGGETQYF
cdr3_nt: TGTGCCAGCAGTTTTCATGGGCTAGCGGGAGGAGAGACCCAGTACTTC

j_call: TRBJ1-2
v_call: TRBV6-6
clone_size: -
d_call: -
cdr3_aa: CASSYLGPKIYGYTF
cdr3_nt: TGTGCCAGCAGTTACTTAGGGCCCAAAATCTATGGCTACACCTTC

j_call: TRBJ1-5
v_call: TRBV7-9
clone_size: -
d_call: -
cdr3_aa: CASSLEGEDGEGNQPQHF
cdr3_nt: TGTGCCAGCAGCTTAGAGGGGGAAGACGGTGAGGGCAATCAGCCCCAGCATTTT

j_call: TRBJ2-5
v_call: TRBV5-4
clone_size: -
d_call: TRBD2
cdr3_aa: CASSLRLAGGKETQYF
cdr3_nt: TGTGCCAGCAGCTTGAGACTAGCGGGAGGGAAAGAGACCCAGTACTTC

j_call: TRBJ1-4
v_call: TRBV6-6
clone_size: -
d_call: TRBD1
cdr3_aa: CASNHRGLTEKLFF
cdr3_nt: TGTGCCAGCAACCACAGGGGGCTGACTGAAAAACTGTTTTTT

j_call: TRBJ2-1
v_call: TRBV9
clone_size: -
d_call: TRBD1
cdr3_aa: CASSLGTGEYNEQFF
cdr3_nt: TGTGCCAGCAGCCTTGGGACAGGAGAATACAATGAGCAGTTCTTC

j_call: TRBJ1-5
v_call: TRBV7-2
clone_size: -
d_call: TRBD1
cdr3_aa: CASSLAWGQGRDQPQHF
cdr3_nt: TGTGCCAGCAGCTTAGCGTGGGGACAGGGACGAGATCAGCCCCAGCATTTT

j_call: TRBJ2-3
v_call: TRBV16
clone_size: -
d_call: -
cdr3_aa: CASSQQFPRGTDTQYF
cdr3_nt: TGTGCCAGCAGCCAACAATTCCCTCGCGGCACAGATACGCAGTATTTT

j_call: TRBJ2-1
v_call: TRBV19
clone_size: -
d_call: TRBD2
cdr3_aa: CASSPGLAGANEQFF
cdr3_nt: TGTGCCAGTAGTCCAGGACTAGCGGGAGCCAATGAGCAGTTCTTC

j_call: TRBJ2-1
v_call: TRBV5-6
clone_size: -
d_call: -
cdr3_aa: CASTIWVGGHNEQFF
cdr3_nt: TGTGCCAGCACCATTTGGGTAGGGGGGCACAATGAGCAGTTCTTC

j_call: TRBJ1-1
v_call: TRBV11-2
clone_size: -
d_call: -
cdr3_aa: CASKRTGGLTFF
cdr3_nt: TGTGCCAGCAAACGGACTGGAGGGCTAACTTTCTTT

j_call: TRBJ2-2
v_call: TRBV5-1
clone_size: -
d_call: TRBD1
cdr3_aa: CASSFEQGWDTGELFF
cdr3_nt: TGCGCCAGCAGCTTTGAACAGGGGTGGGACACCGGGGAGCTGTTTTTT

j_call: TRBJ2-5
v_call: TRBV5-1
clone_size: -
d_call: -
cdr3_aa: CASSLSPGGETQYF
cdr3_nt: TGCGCCAGCAGCTTGTCTCCAGGGGGGGAGACCCAGTACTTC

j_call: TRBJ2-3
v_call: TRBV11-2
clone_size: -
d_call: -
cdr3_aa: CASSFNPDNKSYTQYF
cdr3_nt: TGTGCCAGCAGCTTTAATCCCGACAACAAGAGTTATACGCAGTATTTT

j_call: TRBJ2-2
v_call: TRBV4-2
clone_size: -
d_call: -
cdr3_aa: CASSQALDYPGELFF
cdr3_nt: TGTGCCAGCAGCCAAGCACTAGATTATCCCGGGGAGCTGTTTTTT

j_call: TRBJ2-5
v_call: TRBV6-1
clone_size: -
d_call: -
cdr3_aa: CASSGFPGTILRYF
cdr3_nt: TGTGCCAGCAGCGGGTTTCCAGGGACAATTCTGCGGTACTTC